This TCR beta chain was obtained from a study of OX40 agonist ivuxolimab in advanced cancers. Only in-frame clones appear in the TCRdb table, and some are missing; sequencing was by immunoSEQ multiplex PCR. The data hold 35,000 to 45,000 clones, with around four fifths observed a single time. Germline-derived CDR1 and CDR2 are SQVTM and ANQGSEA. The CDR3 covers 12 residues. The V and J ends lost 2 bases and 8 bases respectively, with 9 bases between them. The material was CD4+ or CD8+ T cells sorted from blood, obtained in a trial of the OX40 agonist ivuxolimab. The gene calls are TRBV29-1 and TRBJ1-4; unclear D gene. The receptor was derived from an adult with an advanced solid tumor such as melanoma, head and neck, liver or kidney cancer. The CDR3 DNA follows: TGCAGCGTTGAATTGGGAGGGGAAAAACTGTTTTTT. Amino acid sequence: CSVELGGEKLFF.